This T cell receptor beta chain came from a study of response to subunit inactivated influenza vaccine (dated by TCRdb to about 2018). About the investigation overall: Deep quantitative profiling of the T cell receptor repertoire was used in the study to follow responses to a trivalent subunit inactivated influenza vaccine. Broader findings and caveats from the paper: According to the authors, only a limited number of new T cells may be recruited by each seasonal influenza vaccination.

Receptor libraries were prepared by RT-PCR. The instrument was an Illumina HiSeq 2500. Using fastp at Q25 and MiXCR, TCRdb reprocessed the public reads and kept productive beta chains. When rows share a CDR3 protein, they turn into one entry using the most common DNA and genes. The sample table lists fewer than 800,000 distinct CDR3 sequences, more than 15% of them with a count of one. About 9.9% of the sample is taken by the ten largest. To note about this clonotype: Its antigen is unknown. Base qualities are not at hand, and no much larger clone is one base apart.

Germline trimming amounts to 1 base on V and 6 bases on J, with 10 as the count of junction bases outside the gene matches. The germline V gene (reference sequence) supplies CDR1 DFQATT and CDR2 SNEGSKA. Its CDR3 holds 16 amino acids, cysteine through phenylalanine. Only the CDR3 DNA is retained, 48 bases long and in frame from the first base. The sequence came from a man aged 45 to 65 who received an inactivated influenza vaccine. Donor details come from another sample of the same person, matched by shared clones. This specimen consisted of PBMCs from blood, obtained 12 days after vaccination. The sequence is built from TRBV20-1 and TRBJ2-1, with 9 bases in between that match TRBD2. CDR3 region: CSARGAERGAINEQFF. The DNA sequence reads TGCAGTGCTAGAGGGGCGGAGCGGGGGGCCATCAATGAGCAGTTCTTC.